These T cell receptor beta chains were read from a single sample in a study of T cell changes during pregnancy in multiple sclerosis. The repertoire was sequenced with immunoSEQ multiplex PCR; TCRdb's copy has only in-frame clones and lacks some. The sample records roughly 93,000 clones, around 93% being singletons. Sequencing was performed on peripheral blood, taken before pregnancy. The receptors were sampled from a female donor with multiple sclerosis, enrolled in a pregnancy study. Each CDR3 is given with its conserved first and last residue. D genes are given only for firm matches. Some rows have no size entry. The others give once, few or many, or a class for an expanded clone.

D: -
V: TRBV4-2
J: TRBJ1-4
size: -
CDR3: CASSQDLQGREKLFF
DNA: TGTGCCAGCAGCCAAGATCTTCAGGGAAGAGAAAAACTGTTTTTT

D: -
V: TRBV28
J: TRBJ2-7
size: -
CDR3: CASSRGYEQYF
DNA: TGTGCCAGCAGCCGGGGGTACGAGCAGTACTTC

D: -
V: TRBV19
J: TRBJ2-3
size: once
CDR3: CASSTPNTQYF
DNA: TGTGCCAGTAGCACTCCCAATACGCAGTATTTT

D: TRBD1
V: TRBV28
J: TRBJ1-2
size: -
CDR3: CASSLTRGQGMDGYTF
DNA: TGTGCCAGCAGTTTAACCCGTGGACAGGGCATGGATGGCTACACCTTC

D: -
V: TRBV19
J: TRBJ1-1
size: -
CDR3: CATRRDLNTEAFF
DNA: TGTGCCACCCGAAGGGACTTGAACACTGAAGCTTTCTTT

D: -
V: TRBV4-2
J: TRBJ1-5
size: -
CDR3: CASSPEARRSNQPQHF
DNA: TGTGCCAGCAGCCCCGAGGCCCGCCGGAGCAATCAGCCCCAGCATTTT

D: TRBD1
V: TRBV28
J: TRBJ2-6
size: -
CDR3: CASSQGAGGANVLTF
DNA: TGTGCCAGTTCGCAGGGGGCAGGTGGGGCCAACGTCCTGACTTTC

D: TRBD1
V: TRBV7-3
J: TRBJ2-3
size: -
CDR3: CASSFTRGRTDTQYF
DNA: TGTGCCAGCAGCTTCACCAGGGGGCGTACAGATACGCAGTATTTT

D: -
V: TRBV19
J: TRBJ1-2
size: -
CDR3: CASSPGAGESRLGRYGYTF
DNA: TGTGCCAGTAGCCCAGGGGCAGGGGAGTCCCGTTTAGGGCGTTATGGCTACACCTTC

D: -
V: TRBV4-3
J: TRBJ2-7
size: -
CDR3: CASSQGRGSYEQYF
DNA: TGCGCCAGCAGCCAAGGCCGAGGCTCCTACGAGCAGTACTTC

D: TRBD2
V: TRBV13
J: TRBJ2-1
size: -
CDR3: CASSPRTSGGLTYNEQFF
DNA: TGTGCCAGCAGCCCGCGGACTAGCGGGGGGCTGACCTACAATGAGCAGTTCTTC

D: TRBD1
V: TRBV15
J: TRBJ1-2
size: -
CDR3: CATSRDLRDRDFDYGYTF
DNA: TGTGCCACCAGCAGAGATCTGAGGGACAGGGATTTCGACTATGGCTACACCTTC

D: -
V: TRBV11-1
J: TRBJ1-1
size: -
CDR3: CASSPSVAVSTEAFF
DNA: TGTGCCAGCAGCCCTAGCGTGGCGGTAAGCACTGAAGCTTTCTTT

D: TRBD1
V: TRBV7-9
J: TRBJ2-7
size: once
CDR3: CASSLAGQGHEQYF
DNA: TGTGCCAGCAGCTTGGCCGGACAGGGGCACGAGCAGTACTTC

D: -
V: TRBV7-9
J: TRBJ1-2
size: once
CDR3: CASSLGNRHIDGYTF
DNA: TGTGCCAGCAGCTTAGGGAACAGACATATCGATGGCTACACCTTC

D: -
V: TRBV7-8
J: TRBJ1-2
size: -
CDR3: CASSSSGRANYGYTF
DNA: TGTGCCAGCAGCTCCTCTGGGAGGGCTAACTATGGCTACACCTTC

D: -
V: TRBV9
J: TRBJ1-2
size: -
CDR3: CASSVGFDRPAF
DNA: TGTGCCAGCAGCGTAGGTTTCGACAGGCCGGCCTTC

D: -
V: TRBV27
J: TRBJ2-2
size: -
CDR3: CASSLPTGELFF
DNA: TGTGCCAGCAGTTTACCGACCGGGGAGCTGTTTTTT

D: -
V: TRBV4-1
J: TRBJ1-6
size: -
CDR3: CASSQTEAPNSPLHF
DNA: TGCGCCAGCAGCCAAACGGAGGCCCCTAATTCACCCCTCCACTTT

D: -
V: TRBV28
J: TRBJ2-7
size: -
CDR3: CASSLSSLYLDEQYF
DNA: TGTGCCAGCAGTTTATCTAGCTTATATCTCGACGAGCAGTACTTC

D: TRBD1
V: TRBV4-1
J: TRBJ1-4
size: -
CDR3: CASSQPLTGVPEKLFF
DNA: TGCGCCAGCAGCCAACCACTAACAGGGGTTCCTGAAAAACTGTTTTTT

D: -
V: TRBV5-4
J: TRBJ2-5
size: -
CDR3: CASSLGGEETQYF
DNA: TGTGCCAGCAGCTTGGGGGGAGAAGAGACCCAGTACTTC

D: TRBD1
V: TRBV28
J: TRBJ2-7
size: -
CDR3: CATKARQGIYEQYF
DNA: TGTGCCACCAAGGCGAGACAGGGAATCTACGAGCAGTACTTC

D: -
V: TRBV4-3
J: TRBJ2-2
size: once
CDR3: CASSQDWPENTGELFF
DNA: TGCGCCAGCAGCCAAGATTGGCCAGAGAACACCGGGGAGCTGTTTTTT

D: TRBD1
V: TRBV2
J: TRBJ2-3
size: -
CDR3: CASSPGQSADTQYF
DNA: TGTGCCAGCAGTCCGGGACAGAGCGCAGATACGCAGTATTTT

D: TRBD2
V: TRBV4-2
J: TRBJ2-1
size: -
CDR3: CASSQERLADNEQFF
DNA: TGTGCCAGCAGCCAAGAGAGACTAGCGGACAATGAGCAGTTCTTC

D: -
V: TRBV19
J: TRBJ2-3
size: -
CDR3: CASSITADTQYF
DNA: TGTGCCAGTAGTATAACGGCAGATACGCAGTATTTT

D: -
V: TRBV5-6
J: TRBJ2-5
size: -
CDR3: CASSFGPLRAQYF
DNA: TGTGCCAGCAGCTTCGGCCCCCTCAGGGCCCAGTACTTC

D: TRBD1
V: TRBV18
J: TRBJ1-1
size: -
CDR3: CASSGQGAGNTEAFF
DNA: TGTGCCAGCTCAGGGCAGGGGGCAGGGAACACTGAAGCTTTCTTT

D: -
V: TRBV19
J: TRBJ2-3
size: -
CDR3: CASIDTKRTDTQYF
DNA: TGTGCCAGTATCGACACCAAACGCACAGATACGCAGTATTTT

D: -
V: TRBV7-9
J: TRBJ2-3
size: -
CDR3: CASSLVPGIGTDTQYF
DNA: TGTGCCAGCAGCTTAGTGCCCGGGATCGGGACAGATACGCAGTATTTT

D: TRBD2
V: TRBV7-3
J: TRBJ2-3
size: -
CDR3: CASSPGRGPSDTQYF
DNA: TGTGCCAGCAGCCCCGGGAGGGGTCCGTCGGATACGCAGTATTTT

D: -
V: TRBV5-1
J: TRBJ1-1
size: few
CDR3: CASSPGTSGPEAFF
DNA: TGCGCCAGCAGCCCGGGGACATCGGGCCCTGAAGCTTTCTTT

D: -
V: TRBV11-2
J: TRBJ2-1
size: -
CDR3: CASSLPGAPRGNEQFF
DNA: TGTGCCAGCAGCTTACCGGGCGCCCCACGGGGCAATGAGCAGTTCTTC

D: -
V: TRBV2
J: TRBJ2-2
size: -
CDR3: CASSAGANTGELFF
DNA: TGTGCCAGCAGTGCGGGAGCGAACACCGGGGAGCTGTTTTTT

D: -
V: TRBV27
J: TRBJ2-1
size: -
CDR3: CASSLAGEFNEQFF
DNA: TGTGCCAGCAGTTTAGCTGGGGAGTTCAATGAGCAGTTCTTC

D: TRBD1
V: TRBV2
J: TRBJ1-2
size: -
CDR3: CASSVGTGQGYGYTF
DNA: TGTGCCAGCAGTGTGGGAACCGGACAGGGCTATGGCTACACCTTC

D: -
V: TRBV7-2
J: TRBJ2-3
size: -
CDR3: CASTTRGDTQYF
DNA: TGTGCCAGCACTACCAGGGGAGATACGCAGTATTTT

D: -
V: TRBV14
J: TRBJ2-3
size: -
CDR3: CASSQGARGDTQYF
DNA: TGTGCCAGCAGCCAAGGGGCGCGGGGAGATACGCAGTATTTT

D: TRBD2
V: TRBV18
J: TRBJ2-7
size: -
CDR3: CASSPPSGRSYEQYF
DNA: TGTGCCAGCTCACCACCTAGCGGGAGGTCGTACGAGCAGTACTTC

D: TRBD2
V: TRBV18
J: TRBJ2-1
size: -
CDR3: CASSPTSGVWDEQFF
DNA: TGTGCCAGCTCCCCCACTAGCGGGGTCTGGGATGAGCAGTTCTTC

D: TRBD2
V: TRBV5-1
J: TRBJ2-1
size: -
CDR3: CASSFSTGREFMNEQFF
DNA: TGCGCCAGCAGCTTTAGTACCGGGAGGGAGTTTATGAATGAGCAGTTCTTC

D: TRBD2
V: TRBV27
J: TRBJ2-4
size: few
CDR3: CASTTLDGGVAKNIQYF
DNA: TGTGCCAGCACCACGCTGGACGGGGGGGTAGCCAAAAACATTCAGTACTTC

D: -
V: TRBV7-9
J: TRBJ2-2
size: -
CDR3: CASSFPHPGELFF
DNA: TGTGCCAGCAGCTTCCCCCATCCCGGGGAGCTGTTTTTT

D: -
V: TRBV29-1
J: TRBJ1-1
size: once
CDR3: CSVLVHNTVNTEAFF
DNA: TGCAGCGTCCTGGTCCACAACACAGTGAACACTGAAGCTTTCTTT

D: TRBD1
V: TRBV7-9
J: TRBJ1-6
size: -
CDR3: CASSSRTGEDSYNSPLHF
DNA: TGTGCCAGCAGCTCCCGGACAGGGGAGGACTCCTATAATTCACCCCTCCACTTT

D: TRBD1
V: TRBV19
J: TRBJ2-1
size: -
CDR3: CASSMGDRYNEQFF
DNA: TGTGCCAGTAGTATGGGGGACAGGTACAATGAGCAGTTCTTC

D: -
V: TRBV4-2
J: TRBJ2-1
size: -
CDR3: CASSPPAAGPYNEQFF
DNA: TGTGCCAGCAGCCCCCCGGCGGCGGGACCCTACAATGAGCAGTTCTTC

D: TRBD1
V: TRBV27
J: TRBJ1-2
size: -
CDR3: CASRQTGNYGYTF
DNA: TGTGCCAGCAGACAGACAGGGAACTATGGCTACACCTTC

D: -
V: TRBV6-1
J: TRBJ1-5
size: -
CDR3: CASSVQGNQPQHF
DNA: TGTGCCAGCAGTGTACAGGGCAATCAGCCCCAGCATTTT

D: -
V: TRBV19
J: TRBJ1-5
size: -
CDR3: CASSGGSGGNQPQHF
DNA: TGTGCCAGTAGTGGCGGGTCGGGTGGCAATCAGCCCCAGCATTTT

D: -
V: TRBV2
J: TRBJ2-5
size: -
CDR3: CASSEVYGGVGETQYF
DNA: TGTGCCAGCAGTGAAGTCTATGGAGGCGTGGGAGAGACCCAGTACTTC

D: -
V: TRBV19
J: TRBJ1-5
size: -
CDR3: CASSVGQFNQPQHF
DNA: TGTGCCAGTAGTGTCGGACAGTTCAATCAGCCCCAGCATTTT

D: -
V: TRBV5-1
J: TRBJ2-1
size: -
CDR3: CASSVPIVGTTREEQFF
DNA: TGCGCCAGCAGCGTCCCGATAGTGGGCACGACCCGTGAGGAGCAGTTCTTC

D: -
V: TRBV28
J: TRBJ2-3
size: -
CDR3: CASSFNGNTDTQYF
DNA: TGTGCCAGCAGTTTTAACGGGAACACAGATACGCAGTATTTT

D: -
V: TRBV18
J: TRBJ1-1
size: few
CDR3: CASSSLPPTGDTEAFF
DNA: TGTGCCAGCTCCTCACTACCACCGACAGGAGACACTGAAGCTTTCTTT

D: TRBD1
V: TRBV28
J: TRBJ2-1
size: -
CDR3: CASSVDRGNRNEQFF
DNA: TGTGCCAGCAGTGTCGACAGGGGGAATAGGAATGAGCAGTTCTTC

D: TRBD2
V: TRBV29-1
J: TRBJ2-7
size: once
CDR3: CSVGRGGVYEQYF
DNA: TGCAGCGTTGGGCGGGGGGGCGTGTACGAGCAGTACTTC

D: TRBD2
V: TRBV29-1
J: TRBJ2-5
size: -
CDR3: CSVERPPGGETQYF
DNA: TGCAGCGTTGAACGGCCACCGGGAGGCGAGACCCAGTACTTC

D: TRBD2
V: TRBV7-8
J: TRBJ2-3
size: -
CDR3: CASSLAEAGAITDTQYF
DNA: TGTGCCAGCAGCTTAGCTGAAGCGGGGGCCATCACAGATACGCAGTATTTT